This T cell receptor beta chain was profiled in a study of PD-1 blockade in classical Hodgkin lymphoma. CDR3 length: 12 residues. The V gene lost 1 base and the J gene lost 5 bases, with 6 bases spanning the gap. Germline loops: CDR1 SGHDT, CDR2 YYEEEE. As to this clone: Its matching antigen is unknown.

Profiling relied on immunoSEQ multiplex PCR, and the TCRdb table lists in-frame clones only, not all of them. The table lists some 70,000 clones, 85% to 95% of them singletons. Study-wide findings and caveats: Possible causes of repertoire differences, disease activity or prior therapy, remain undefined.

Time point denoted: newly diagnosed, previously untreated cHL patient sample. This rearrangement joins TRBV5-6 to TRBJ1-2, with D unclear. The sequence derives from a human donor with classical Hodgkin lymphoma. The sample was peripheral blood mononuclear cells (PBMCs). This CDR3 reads CASSLLGYGYTF. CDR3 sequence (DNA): TGTGCCAGCAGCTTGCTGGGTTATGGCTACACCTTC.